The rows below give T cell receptor beta chains drawn from one sample of a study of blood T cell repertoires in COVID-19. Clones were read by immunoSEQ multiplex PCR, and TCRdb kept only the in-frame ones, dropping some. This sample yields roughly 180,000 clones, of which approximately 84% are seen a single time; 5.4% belongs to the top ten. Sequencing was performed on peripheral blood. The receptors derive from a woman aged 50 to 65 with COVID-19, enrolled during active disease. Each CDR3 is given with its conserved first and last residue. D genes are given only for firm matches. Clone size is shown for a subset of rows, as once, few, many or a class of expanded clone.

cdr3_nt | cdr3_aa | j_call | cdr3_length | d_call | clone_size | v_call
TGCGCCAGCAGCTCTGGGACAGCAAATCAGCCCCAGCATTTT | CASSSGTANQPQHF | TRBJ1-5 | 14 | TRBD1 | - | TRBV5-1
TGCGCCAGCAGCTTGATGGGACAGGGTCTGGCCCACGAGCAGTACTTC | CASSLMGQGLAHEQYF | TRBJ2-7 | 16 | TRBD1 | - | TRBV5-1
TGTGCCACCAGCAGAGTTTCAGGGGTTAATGAAAAACTGTTTTTT | CATSRVSGVNEKLFF | TRBJ1-4 | 15 | - | - | TRBV15
TGTGCCAGCAGCTCCGACAGGAGAAATGAAGCTTTCTTT | CASSSDRRNEAFF | TRBJ1-1 | 13 | - | once | TRBV7-8
TGTGCCAGTAGTATAATGTCTTGGGCAGCAAATTCACCCCTCCACTTT | CASSIMSWAANSPLHF | TRBJ1-6 | 16 | - | - | TRBV19
TGTGCCAGTAGTTCCGACAGGGGAGTGCGGAATGAGCAGTTCTTC | CASSSDRGVRNEQFF | TRBJ2-1 | 15 | TRBD1 | - | TRBV19
TGTGCCAGCAGCTTAGGGCCTACCGGTCTAGCCGGGGAGCTGTTTTTT | CASSLGPTGLAGELFF | TRBJ2-2 | 16 | - | - | TRBV7-8
TGTGCCAGCAGTAATCGAGACAGGGTTAGCTTC | CASSNRDRVSF | TRBJ2-7 | 11 | TRBD1 | - | TRBV27
TGTGCCAGCTCACCGGGGGGGACTTACAATGAGCAGTTCTTC | CASSPGGTYNEQFF | TRBJ2-1 | 14 | TRBD2 | few | TRBV18
TGTGCCAGCAGGTGGACTAGCGCAGATACGCAGTATTTT | CASRWTSADTQYF | TRBJ2-3 | 13 | TRBD2 | - | TRBV12-3/TRBV12-4
TGTGCCAGCAGTTGGCAGTTCTCTGGGGCCAACGTCCTGACTTTC | CASSWQFSGANVLTF | TRBJ2-6 | 15 | - | - | TRBV2
TGTGCCAGCAGCTATAGCGGGCCGGTCAATCAGCCCCAGCATTTT | CASSYSGPVNQPQHF | TRBJ1-5 | 15 | - | once | TRBV11-2
TGTGCCAGTAGTTCACCGAGCGGGGGGCTCACAAATACGCAGTATTTT | CASSSPSGGLTNTQYF | TRBJ2-3 | 16 | TRBD2 | - | TRBV19
TGTGCCAGCAGCACTGGGGGACAGGTGTACGAGCAGTACTTC | CASSTGGQVYEQYF | TRBJ2-7 | 14 | TRBD1 | - | TRBV11-3
TGTGCCAGCACCACAGGGTCCTCTGGAAACACCATATATTTT | CASTTGSSGNTIYF | TRBJ1-3 | 14 | - | - | TRBV6-6
TGTGCCAGCAGTGAAGCGGCACAATCTAATGAAAAACTGTTTTTT | CASSEAAQSNEKLFF | TRBJ1-4 | 15 | - | - | TRBV2
TGTGCCACCAGCAAGGGGGTCGGACGGAGCTATGGCTACACCTTC | CATSKGVGRSYGYTF | TRBJ1-2 | 15 | - | - | TRBV15
TGTGCCAGCAGCCCCTGGGAGGAAGGCCATTCACCCCTCCACTTT | CASSPWEEGHSPLHF | TRBJ1-6 | 15 | - | few | TRBV5-4
TGTGCCAGCACCTTAAAGGCGACGGGGGGCGCAGATACGCAGTATTTT | CASTLKATGGADTQYF | TRBJ2-3 | 16 | - | - | TRBV5-4
TGCGCCAGCAGCCAAATGGTGCTAGCGACCGGGGATACGCAGTATTTT | CASSQMVLATGDTQYF | TRBJ2-3 | 16 | - | - | TRBV4-3
TGTGCCAGCAGCTTAACAGGGGATACTGAAGCTTTCTTT | CASSLTGDTEAFF | TRBJ1-1 | 13 | TRBD1 | - | TRBV11-2
TGTGCCAGCAGCCCCAGTGCGGGGCCCACTGAAGCTTTCTTT | CASSPSAGPTEAFF | TRBJ1-1 | 14 | - | - | TRBV9
TGCGCCAGCAGCTTGGCGGCCGGGGAAGAGACCCAGTACTTC | CASSLAAGEETQYF | TRBJ2-5 | 14 | - | - | TRBV5-1
TGTGCCAGTAGTAGTACCAGGGAATCCTACGAGCAGTACTTC | CASSSTRESYEQYF | TRBJ2-7 | 14 | - | - | TRBV19
TGTGCCAGCAGCCGCCGGGGAGGGGATGAGCAGTTCTTC | CASSRRGGDEQFF | TRBJ2-1 | 13 | TRBD2 | - | TRBV9
TGTGCCAGCAGCTCAACGACAGGGAGCTCCTATAATTCACCCCTCCACTTT | CASSSTTGSSYNSPLHF | TRBJ1-6 | 17 | TRBD1 | - | TRBV7-9
TGTGCCAGCAGCCTCGGACTAGCGGGACTACCCTACGAGCAGTACTTC | CASSLGLAGLPYEQYF | TRBJ2-7 | 16 | TRBD2 | - | TRBV13
TGTGCCAGCAGTGCTAACAGGGTGGGGACTGGAAACACCATATATTTT | CASSANRVGTGNTIYF | TRBJ1-3 | 16 | - | - | TRBV2
TGTGCCAGCAGCTTAGACTGGACAGTAATGAACACTGAAGCTTTCTTT | CASSLDWTVMNTEAFF | TRBJ1-1 | 16 | - | - | TRBV11-3
TGTGCCAGCGGGCCGGCAGGGGTCGAGAGTTCACCCCTCCACTTT | CASGPAGVESSPLHF | TRBJ1-6 | 15 | - | - | TRBV11-1
TGCGCCAGCAGCCAAGGGGCGAGCTACGAGCAGTACTTC | CASSQGASYEQYF | TRBJ2-7 | 13 | - | - | TRBV4-3
TGTGCCAGCAGTTTTGAGAATCAAGAGACCCAGTACTTC | CASSFENQETQYF | TRBJ2-5 | 13 | - | - | TRBV28
TGTGCCAGCAGTCCGGGACAGCACTATGGCTACACCTTC | CASSPGQHYGYTF | TRBJ1-2 | 13 | TRBD1 | - | TRBV12-3/TRBV12-4
TGTGCTAGTGGTTTGAGGGGCAGGGAAGATCAGCCCCAGCATTTT | CASGLRGREDQPQHF | TRBJ1-5 | 15 | - | - | TRBV12-5
TGCGCCAGCAGCTTGGGACAGGGACCCTACGAGCAGTACTTC | CASSLGQGPYEQYF | TRBJ2-7 | 14 | TRBD1 | - | TRBV5-1
TGTGCCAGCAGACGGACAGGGGGCCCGGTAGCTTTCTTT | CASRRTGGPVAFF | TRBJ1-1 | 13 | TRBD1 | - | TRBV6-5
TGTGCCAGCAGCCTTTCGGGAGGGGTCGCAGGGTACACCGGGGAGCTGTTTTTT | CASSLSGGVAGYTGELFF | TRBJ2-2 | 18 | TRBD2 | - | TRBV2
TGTGCCAGCTCCGGAGGGGGGGGGATCAGGAGCAATCAGCCCCAGCATTTT | CASSGGGGIRSNQPQHF | TRBJ1-5 | 17 | - | - | TRBV18
TGTGCCAGTAGTACCGGACAGGGGAGCACCGGGGAGCTGTTTTTT | CASSTGQGSTGELFF | TRBJ2-2 | 15 | TRBD1 | - | TRBV19
TGTGCCAGCAGTTTATCCCTCGGGGGTGGGGAGACCCAGTACTTC | CASSLSLGGGETQYF | TRBJ2-5 | 15 | - | once | TRBV27
TGTGCCAGCAGTTTTCTGGGAAACACCATATATTTT | CASSFLGNTIYF | TRBJ1-3 | 12 | - | - | TRBV12-3/TRBV12-4
TGTGCCAGCTCTCTTCTCTTAAACGAGCAGTACTTC | CASSLLLNEQYF | TRBJ2-7 | 12 | - | - | TRBV18
TGTGCCAGCAGTTTTCAGTTGAATTCACCCCTCCACTTT | CASSFQLNSPLHF | TRBJ1-6 | 13 | - | - | TRBV12-3/TRBV12-4
TGTGCCAGCATTCAGCGGGGGGCGAGCTCCTACGAGCAGTACTTC | CASIQRGASSYEQYF | TRBJ2-7 | 15 | TRBD2 | - | TRBV2
TGTGCCAGCAGCCCTAAGGGGGAAAATTCACCCCTCCACTTT | CASSPKGENSPLHF | TRBJ1-6 | 14 | - | - | TRBV5-5
TGTGCCAGTACAAGCACCGTGGCAGATACGCAGTATTTT | CASTSTVADTQYF | TRBJ2-3 | 13 | - | - | TRBV19
TGTGCCAGCAGTTACCGCTTGACAGATTCACCCCTCCACTTT | CASSYRLTDSPLHF | TRBJ1-6 | 14 | - | - | TRBV2